These 25 T cell receptor beta chains share one sample of origin, sequenced in a study of cytomegalovirus exposure and HLA in healthy donors. The study ran its PCR with 60 Vbeta and 13 Jbeta primers. This table comes from immunoSEQ multiplex PCR, and its TCRdb copy is limited to in-frame clones, with some not included. The sample carries some 120,000 clones, around three quarters recorded once. The sample was PBMCs. The receptor source for this set is a man aged 40-49 years in good health and CMV-seronegative.

In this sample, this clone turned up once. This chain connects TRBV7-9 to TRBJ2-1, with TRBD2 identical over 10 bases. The J segment lost 1 base and the V segment lost 5 bases, leaving 5 bases of the junction unmatched. The CDR3 is 16 amino acids. The germline gives CDR1 SEHNR, CDR2 FQNEAQ (reference sequence). In DNA, the CDR3 is TGTGCCAGCAGCCCGAGCGGGGGGGCGTCCTACAATGAGCAGTTCTTC. It encodes CASSPSGGASYNEQFF.

The gene calls are TRBV9 and TRBJ2-3; D might be TRBD1 (5 bases). This CDR3 has 15 amino acids. The germline gives CDR1 SGDLS, CDR2 YYNGEE. Trimming took off 3 bases at V and 2 bases at J, with 13 bases between the two ends. CDR3 region: CASSELQGDTDTQYF. The CDR3 DNA reads as TGTGCCAGCAGCGAGCTCCAGGGCGACACAGATACGCAGTATTTT.

This clone turned up a few times. The chain links TRBV7-2 to TRBJ1-4; D uncertain. Germline V gives CDR1 SGHTA, CDR2 FQGNSA. Trimming left V 6 bases short and J 0 bases short, with 11 bases between. This CDR3 is 15 amino acids long. This CDR3 is CASSPQSATNEKLFF. CDR3 DNA: TGTGCCAGCAGTCCTCAGTCTGCAACTAATGAAAAACTGTTTTTT.

This chain connects TRBV7-8 to TRBJ1-5; D is undetermined. In germline, CDR1 is SGHVS, CDR2 FQNEAQ. This CDR3 has 15 residues. V was trimmed by 5 bases and J by 4 bases, leaving 15 bases between them. The DNA for the CDR3 is TGTGCCAGCAGCCCGGAACGAGGGTTTAATCAGCCCCAGCATTTT. Its translation: CASSPERGFNQPQHF.

This sequence joins TRBV7-3 and TRBJ1-2; 7 bases match TRBD1. The V segment lost 1 base and the J segment 4 bases; nucleotides outside the gene matches: 3. CDR1 and CDR2 (germline): SGHTA, FQGTGA. The CDR3 runs to 14 residues. The CDR3 loop is CASSLKGGGYGYTF. The CDR3 region has the DNA TGTGCCAGCAGCTTAAAAGGGGGCGGCTATGGCTACACCTTC.

This chain joins TRBV14 and TRBJ2-2; TRBD1 aligns across 8 bases. The germline gives CDR1 SGHDN, CDR2 FVKESK. Germline trimming cut 9 bases from V and 9 bases from J; bases unmatched to any gene: 27. The CDR3 has 19 residues. This CDR3 reads CARSQERQGSNPGVRELFF. CDR3 DNA sequence: TGTGCCAGAAGTCAGGAACGACAGGGGTCTAATCCCGGAGTCCGGGAGCTGTTTTTT.

This clone was recorded once. The chain is built from TRBV4-1 and TRBJ1-4, with D uncertain. CDR1 is MGHRA and CDR2 is YSYEKL in the germline V gene. CDR3 length: 16 amino acids. V was shortened by 4 bases and J by 8 bases, with 20 bases between the two germline ends. The CDR3 spells CASSPLDSWMAEKLFF. The CDR3, as DNA: TGCGCCAGCAGCCCCCTGGACTCGTGGATGGCGGAAAAACTGTTTTTT.

The V and J genes are TRBV5-1 and TRBJ2-3; D not certain. Germline V CDR1 and CDR2: SGHRS, YFSETQ. The CDR3 sequence is 15 residues long. V was cut by 7 bases and J by 1 base, with 16 bases left in between. The CDR3 region has the DNA TGCGCCAGCTTCCTGGGCCCCTCCGGCACAGATACGCAGTATTTT. Translation: CASFLGPSGTDTQYF.

The chain carries TRBV28 and TRBJ2-5, with a weak D call TRBD1 (6 bases). The V and J ends lost 6 bases and 5 bases respectively, with 22 bases between them. CDR1 and CDR2 from the germline V gene are MDHEN and SYDVKM. The CDR3 spans 16 residues. CDR3 residues: CASRTPVRGFGETQYF. The CDR3 nucleotides are TGTGCCAGCAGGACCCCGGTGAGGGGGTTCGGGGAGACCCAGTACTTC. The entire variable domain, with the rest obtained from reference TRBV28 and TRBJ2-5, is as follows: DVKVTQSSRYLVKRTGEKVFLECVQDMDHENMFWYRQDPGLGLRLIYFSYDVKMKEKGDIPEGYSVSREKKERFSLILESASTNQTSMYLCASRTPVRGFGETQYFGPGTRLLVL.

Details on this clone: Its ends do not fully match the called genes, so a read error is possible. This chain uses TRBV6-7 with TRBJ2-4; TRBD2 is a possible D gene (5 bases). TRBV6-7 is labeled an ORF, and its function is uncertain. The CDR3 runs to 13 residues. The chain's CDR3 is CAREGRPRNSQYF. The DNA of the CDR3 is TGTGCCAGAGAGGGCCGGCCGCGAAACAGTCAGTACTTC.

This chain uses TRBV4-1 with TRBJ1-3; 9 nucleotides agree with TRBD1. CDR3 length: 19 residues. Germline CDR1 is MGHRA and CDR2 is YSYEKL. Losses at the gene ends were 0 bases for V and 7 bases for J; bases not matched to a gene: 16. The CDR3 region is CASSQDQGQGRSGGNTIYF. The DNA of the CDR3 is TGCGCCAGCAGCCAAGATCAAGGACAGGGGAGATCAGGGGGGAACACCATATATTTT.

The chain combines TRBV7-2 with TRBJ2-3; a weak D match, TRBD2 (6 bases). Germline CDR1 and CDR2: SGHTA and FQGNSA. V lost 6 bases and J lost 0, with 16 bases in between. The CDR3 runs to 16 residues. This chain's CDR3 is CASRKVGGFSTDTQYF. The CDR3, as DNA: TGTGCCAGCAGAAAAGTGGGGGGATTTAGCACAGATACGCAGTATTTT.

The J gene is TRBJ1-5, the V gene TRBV11-2, with D perhaps TRBD1 (5 bases). This CDR3 is 15 amino acids long. Per germline, CDR1 SGHAT and CDR2 FQNNGV. Between the trimmed V and J ends, which lost 1 base and 6 bases, there was a span of 13 bases. The CDR3 reads CASSLAGHPAQPQHF. The CDR3 nucleotides read TGTGCCAGCAGCTTAGCAGGGCACCCAGCTCAGCCCCAGCATTTT.

The V call is TRBV11-1, the J call TRBJ1-1; no clear D. V dropped 1 base and J dropped 6 bases, with 9 bases sitting between them. This CDR3 spans 13 amino acids. Germline loops: CDR1 SGHAT, CDR2 FQDESV (reference sequence). CDR3 sequence reads: CASSLGVAAEAFF. For the CDR3, the DNA is TGTGCCAGCAGCTTAGGCGTGGCGGCTGAAGCTTTCTTT.

In this sample, this clone turned up once. This sample includes further DNA sequences coding for the same CDR3. This chain joins TRBV30 and TRBJ1-1, with 8 bases that match TRBD1. CDR3 size: 11 residues. V gave up 4 bases and J gave up 5 bases; unmatched junction bases: 0. Germline loops: CDR1 GTSNPN, CDR2 SVGIG (reference sequence). CDR3 sequence: CAWNRGTEAFF. The CDR3 DNA is TGTGCCTGGAACAGGGGGACTGAAGCTTTCTTT.

This clone appeared a few times. CDR3 nucleotide sequence: TGTGCCAGCAGTTACTCGGTGGGGGCAGGGGACACTGAAGCTTTCTTT. Translated: CASSYSVGAGDTEAFF. The chain recombines TRBV6-5 with TRBJ1-1, with a weak D call TRBD1 (6 bases). The CDR3 covers 16 residues. Looked up from germline, CDR1 is MNHEY and CDR2 is SVGAGI. Deletions cut 0 bases from V and 3 bases from J, with 14 bases between.

The chain carries TRBV30 and TRBJ1-1; TRBD1 agrees at 8 bases. The V gene end was trimmed by 4 bases and the J gene end by 0 bases; junction bases not matched to a gene: 16. CDR3 length: 18 residues. Germline V gives CDR1 GTSNPN, CDR2 SVGIG (reference sequence). CDR3 sequence (DNA): TGTGCCTGGACCCCCTCCCTGGTCTCAGGGGGCTTGAACACTGAAGCTTTCTTT. Its translation is CAWTPSLVSGGLNTEAFF.

The rearrangement joins TRBV5-1 to TRBJ1-1; TRBD1 matches at 8 bases. J lost 5 bases, V lost 3 bases, and 6 bases had no gene match. CDR1 is SGHRS and CDR2 is YFSETQ in the germline V gene. The CDR3 is made up of 14 amino acids. As DNA, the CDR3 is TGCGCCAGCAGCTCGGGACAGGAGGGGACTGAAGCTTTCTTT. Translation: CASSSGQEGTEAFF.

This clone is a singleton in its sample. The chain uses TRBV4-1 and TRBJ2-2, with 9 bases fitting TRBD2. Germline trimming cut 4 bases from V and 0 bases from J; bases unmatched to any gene: 6. In germline, CDR1 is MGHRA, CDR2 YSYEKL. The CDR3 sequence is 17 residues long. The CDR3 DNA reads TGCGCCAGCAGCCGGAATCCTAGCGGGGCGAACACCGGGGAGCTGTTTTTT. Translation: CASSRNPSGANTGELFF.

This chain connects TRBV2 to TRBJ1-2, with a possible D match to TRBD1 (5 bases). Germline V gives CDR1 SNHLY, CDR2 FYNNEI. This CDR3 has 12 residues. The V end lost 6 bases, the J end lost 7 bases, and 12 bases lay between the germline ends. The DNA for the CDR3 is TGTGCCAGCAGCGGGGGGGACTCTGGCTACACCTTC. Protein sequence: CASSGGDSGYTF.

The rearrangement uses TRBV4-3 and TRBJ1-2; 8 nucleotides match TRBD1. Trimming took 5 bases from V and 5 from J; bases not matched to a gene: 13. Germline assignment: CDR1 LGHNA and CDR2 YSLEER. The CDR3 spans 16 residues. CDR3 sequence (DNA): TGCGCCAGCAGCGGACGGACAGGGATGGTTACGTATGGCTACACCTTC. This gives the protein CASSGRTGMVTYGYTF.

This chain joins TRBV5-1 and TRBJ1-3; 8 bases are shared with TRBD1. This CDR3 contains 15 residues. Germline V gives CDR1 SGHRS, CDR2 YFSETQ. The junction had 2 bases not matched to a gene; V was cut back by 3 bases and J by 0 bases. CDR3 amino acids: CASSSTGVSGNTIYF. DNA of the CDR3: TGCGCCAGCAGCTCGACAGGGGTCTCTGGAAACACCATATATTTT.

The chain combines TRBV14 with TRBJ1-5; possibly TRBD1 for D (5 bases). In germline, CDR1 is SGHDN, CDR2 FVKESK. This CDR3 contains 17 residues. V was clipped by 1 base and J by 6 bases, with 19 bases between them. CDR3 in amino acids: CASSQVVQGKEGQPQHF. The CDR3 DNA reads TGTGCCAGCAGCCAAGTGGTGCAGGGTAAGGAAGGTCAGCCCCAGCATTTT.

The V gene is TRBV6-5, the J gene TRBJ2-7; 8 bases line up with TRBD1. The CDR3 runs 15 residues. CDR1 and CDR2 from the germline V gene are MNHEY and SVGAGI. Germline trimming cut 8 bases from V and 9 bases from J; bases unmatched to any gene: 18. The CDR3 DNA reads TGTGCCAGCGGGAAGGCAGGGGGCTTTTCCAACGCGCAGTACTTC. Translated: CASGKAGGFSNAQYF.

V and J are TRBV2 and TRBJ1-5; D not certain. The V end was cut by 4 bases, the J end by 1 base, with 14 bases between. In germline, CDR1 is SNHLY, CDR2 FYNNEI. This CDR3 comprises 16 residues. The CDR3 spells CASSGTRDISNQPQHF. As DNA, the CDR3 is TGTGCCAGCAGTGGGACTAGAGACATCAGCAATCAGCCCCAGCATTTT.